One sample yielded the 8 T cell receptor beta chains listed below, sequenced in a study of cytomegalovirus exposure and HLA in healthy donors. Primers included in the PCR were 60 Vbeta and 13 Jbeta primers. The assay was immunoSEQ multiplex PCR, and TCRdb's table has in-frame clones only and misses some. The sample has some 95,000 clones, around 74% seen once. Sequencing was done on a sample of PBMCs. These TCRs come from a man aged 50-59 years in good health and CMV-seropositive.

The J gene is TRBJ1-5, the V gene TRBV23-1; the D is unclear. TRBV23-1 is recorded as an ORF, its role being uncertain. V lost 9 bases to trimming and J lost 6 bases, with 9 bases between them. The CDR3 has 11 residues. The CDR3 region has the DNA TGCGCCAGGAGAGCCCGTCAGCCCCAGCATTTT. Protein: CARRARQPQHF.

The chain is built from TRBV7-8 and TRBJ2-3; 11 bases align to TRBD2. The CDR3 sequence is 16 residues long. Germline V lookup: CDR1 SGHVS, CDR2 FQNEAQ. J gave up 0 bases and V 5 bases, and 4 bases lay outside the gene matches. CDR3 residues: CASSNGLAGSTDTQYF. CDR3 nucleotides: TGTGCCAGCAGCAATGGACTAGCGGGTAGCACAGATACGCAGTATTTT.

The chain carries TRBV7-3 and TRBJ2-3; 10 nucleotides agree with TRBD1. Germline V gene data show CDR1 as SGHTA and CDR2 as FQGTGA. The CDR3 covers 16 residues. J was trimmed by 8 bases and V by 5 bases; bases with no gene match: 13. CDR3 in DNA: TGTGCCAGCAGCGCCGAGCCCGGACAGGGGGTGCTTACGCAGTATTTT. It yields the protein CASSAEPGQGVLTQYF.

This clone has just a few counts. The chain carries TRBV7-2 and TRBJ2-7; no reliable D call. Germline V gene data show CDR1 as SGHTA and CDR2 as FQGNSA. Trimming took off 1 base at V and 0 bases at J, with 10 bases between the two ends. This CDR3 contains 15 residues. CDR3 DNA sequence: TGTGCCAGCAGCTTAGATACGTTGAGCTCCTACGAGCAGTACTTC. Its translation: CASSLDTLSSYEQYF.

The J gene is TRBJ2-7, the V gene TRBV7-9; weak D call: TRBD1 (5 bases). Germline V gene sequence: CDR1 SEHNR, CDR2 FQNEAQ (reference sequence). Trimming removed 8 bases from V and 3 bases from J, with 11 bases in between. CDR3 length equals 12 residues. CDR3 sequence (DNA): TGTGCCAGCCAAGACAGAAGCTACGAGCAGTACTTC. It translates to CASQDRSYEQYF. The full variable domain, its missing parts supplied by reference TRBV7-9 and TRBJ2-7, is DTGVSQNPRHKITKRGQNVTFRCDPISEHNRLYWYRQTLGQGPEFLTYFQNEAQLEKSRLLSDRFSAERPKGSFSTLEIQRTEQGDSAMYLCASQDRSYEQYFGPGTRLTVT.

The chain combines TRBV25-1 with TRBJ1-1; possible D gene TRBD1, 5 bases. From germline, CDR1 is MGHDK and CDR2 SYGVNS. The CDR3 is made up of 13 amino acids. Trimming took off 6 bases at V and 3 bases at J, with 11 bases between the two ends. The CDR3 reads CASSLGGDTEAFF. CDR3 DNA: TGTGCCAGCAGCCTGGGGGGGGACACTGAAGCTTTCTTT. Variable domain in full (rest from reference TRBV25-1 and TRBJ1-1): EADIYQTPRYLVIGTGKKITLECSQTMGHDKMYWYQQDPGMELHLIHYSYGVNSTEKGDLSSESTVSRIRTEHFPLTLESARPSHTSQYLCASSLGGDTEAFFGQGTRLTVV.

The rearrangement uses TRBV18 and TRBJ1-1; a weak D match, TRBD1 (5 bases). Germline CDR1 is KGHSH and CDR2 is LQKENI. Trimming left V 2 bases short and J 1 base short, with 11 bases between. This CDR3 contains 15 residues. The CDR3 loop is CASSPGLTGNTEAFF. The CDR3 DNA reads as TGTGCCAGCTCACCAGGCCTTACAGGGAACACTGAAGCTTTCTTT.

The chain employs TRBV10-3 and TRBJ1-1; D is unresolved. The CDR3 spans 14 residues. Trimming pared 10 bases from V and 1 base from J, leaving 16 bases between. Germline V CDR1 and CDR2: ENHRY, SYGVKD. CDR3 nucleotide sequence: TGTGCCACCAACGTGATGGAGCCGAACACTGAAGCTTTCTTT. It encodes CATNVMEPNTEAFF.